The rows below give T cell receptor beta chains drawn from one sample of a study of T cell repertoires in cytomegalovirus infection. TCRdb re-called the reads with MiXCR, one entry per CDR3 protein. Of under 300,000 distinct CDR3 sequences listed, around 20% were seen once; the top ten hold 15% to 20%. For these TCRs, the target antigens are not known. The input for sequencing was cultured PBMCs, taken from culture after CMV antigen stimulation. The receptors come from a human donor in good health (CMV status not recorded). Some clones in this sample may be carry-over from other donors' samples. CDR3s include the opening cysteine and the closing phenylalanine or tryptophan. The D gene is left open where the match is weak. Only some rows state a clone size, as once, few, many or a class for expanded clones.

clone size: -
V gene: TRBV18
J gene: TRBJ1-1
D gene: -
CDR3 protein: CASSPIGEDTEAFF
CDR3 DNA: TGTGCCAGCTCACCAATTGGGGAGGACACTGAAGCTTTCTTT

clone size: -
V gene: TRBV7-2
J gene: TRBJ1-6
D gene: TRBD1
CDR3 protein: CASRWDRGSTSPLHF
CDR3 DNA: TGTGCCAGCAGGTGGGACAGGGGATCTACATCACCCCTCCACTTT

clone size: -
V gene: TRBV7-6
J gene: TRBJ2-1
D gene: TRBD2
CDR3 protein: CASSLTSGHNEQFF
CDR3 DNA: TGTGCCAGCAGCTTAACTAGCGGCCACAATGAGCAGTTCTTC

clone size: -
V gene: TRBV28
J gene: TRBJ1-2
D gene: -
CDR3 protein: CASSPDGYGYTF
CDR3 DNA: TGTGCCAGCAGTCCGGACGGCTATGGCTACACCTTC

clone size: few
V gene: TRBV6-2/TRBV6-3
J gene: TRBJ1-1
D gene: -
CDR3 protein: CASSATGLNTEAFF
CDR3 DNA: TGTGCCAGCAGCGCGACAGGTCTTAACACTGAAGCTTTCTTT

clone size: -
V gene: TRBV6-2/TRBV6-3
J gene: TRBJ1-1
D gene: -
CDR3 protein: CASTLPNLANTEAFF
CDR3 DNA: TGTGCCAGCACCCTACCCAATTTGGCGAACACTGAAGCTTTCTTT

clone size: many
V gene: TRBV7-2
J gene: TRBJ1-4
D gene: -
CDR3 protein: CASSSPSGATNEKLFF
CDR3 DNA: TGTGCCAGCAGCTCCCCTTCCGGGGCAACTAATGAAAAACTGTTTTTT

clone size: -
V gene: TRBV6-2/TRBV6-3
J gene: TRBJ1-6
D gene: -
CDR3 protein: CASSYVAGAPLHF
CDR3 DNA: TGTGCCAGCAGTTATGTGGCAGGGGCACCCCTCCACTTT

clone size: many
V gene: TRBV5-6
J gene: TRBJ2-5
D gene: TRBD1
CDR3 protein: CASSLDRGSWQETQYF
CDR3 DNA: TGTGCCAGCAGCTTGGACAGGGGGTCATGGCAAGAGACCCAGTACTTC

clone size: -
V gene: TRBV7-2
J gene: TRBJ2-7
D gene: TRBD2
CDR3 protein: CASSPDLAGASVYEQYF
CDR3 DNA: TGTGCCAGCAGCCCTGATCTAGCGGGAGCTTCAGTCTACGAGCAGTACTTC

clone size: -
V gene: TRBV27
J gene: TRBJ1-2
D gene: -
CDR3 protein: CASSFSYNYGYTF
CDR3 DNA: TGTGCCAGCAGTTTCAGCTATAACTATGGCTACACCTTC

clone size: many
V gene: TRBV6-5
J gene: TRBJ2-1
D gene: TRBD1
CDR3 protein: CASSPPGTGGINEQFF
CDR3 DNA: TGTGCCAGCAGTCCTCCCGGGACAGGAGGGATCAATGAGCAGTTCTTC

clone size: -
V gene: TRBV20-1
J gene: TRBJ2-7
D gene: -
CDR3 protein: CSARDRAVSSYEQYF
CDR3 DNA: TGCAGTGCTAGAGACAGGGCCGTGAGCTCCTACGAGCAGTACTTC

clone size: once
V gene: TRBV11-2
J gene: TRBJ1-1
D gene: TRBD1
CDR3 protein: CASSENAPFQGDNTEAFF
CDR3 DNA: TGTGCCAGCAGCGAAAACGCCCCGTTTCAGGGGGACAACACTGAAGCTTTCTTT

clone size: -
V gene: TRBV5-1
J gene: TRBJ2-1
D gene: TRBD2
CDR3 protein: CASSSGGLDEQFF
CDR3 DNA: TGCGCCAGCAGCTCGGGGGGGCTCGATGAGCAGTTCTTC

clone size: -
V gene: TRBV7-2
J gene: TRBJ2-3
D gene: TRBD2
CDR3 protein: CASSLVGAGGPMDTQYF
CDR3 DNA: TGTGCCAGCAGCTTAGTTGGTGCGGGAGGGCCAATGGATACGCAGTATTTT

clone size: -
V gene: TRBV6-1
J gene: TRBJ1-5
D gene: -
CDR3 protein: CASSDLEFGQPQHF
CDR3 DNA: TGTGCCAGCAGTGATCTCGAGTTCGGTCAGCCCCAGCATTTT

clone size: -
V gene: TRBV7-2
J gene: TRBJ2-3
D gene: -
CDR3 protein: CASSLAGRVDTQYF
CDR3 DNA: TGTGCCAGCAGCTTGGCCGGGCGGGTGGATACGCAGTATTTT

clone size: few
V gene: TRBV28
J gene: TRBJ2-7
D gene: -
CDR3 protein: CASRPPRVYEQYF
CDR3 DNA: TGTGCCAGCAGACCCCCCAGGGTGTACGAGCAGTACTTC

clone size: -
V gene: TRBV20-1
J gene: TRBJ2-3
D gene: TRBD2
CDR3 protein: CSARASGAGDTQYF
CDR3 DNA: TGCAGTGCTAGGGCTAGCGGAGCGGGAGATACGCAGTATTTT

clone size: many
V gene: TRBV7-9
J gene: TRBJ1-1
D gene: -
CDR3 protein: CASSPEKGGTEAFF
CDR3 DNA: TGTGCCAGCAGCCCAGAGAAAGGGGGCACTGAAGCTTTCTTT

clone size: many
V gene: TRBV12-3/TRBV12-4
J gene: TRBJ1-1
D gene: -
CDR3 protein: CASSSQVPNTEAFF
CDR3 DNA: TGTGCCAGCAGCTCACAGGTCCCGAACACTGAAGCTTTCTTT

clone size: -
V gene: TRBV28
J gene: TRBJ1-1
D gene: TRBD1
CDR3 protein: CASRLVRGRSTEAFF
CDR3 DNA: TGTGCCAGCCGTTTAGTTAGGGGGCGGTCCACTGAAGCTTTCTTT

clone size: many
V gene: TRBV6-5
J gene: TRBJ1-2
D gene: TRBD1
CDR3 protein: CASSYGQGIGYTF
CDR3 DNA: TGTGCCAGCAGTTACGGACAGGGCATTGGCTACACCTTC

clone size: -
V gene: TRBV5-1
J gene: TRBJ1-1
D gene: -
CDR3 protein: CASSSSLGDTEAFF
CDR3 DNA: TGCGCCAGCAGCTCAAGCCTGGGGGACACTGAAGCTTTCTTT

clone size: many
V gene: TRBV6-1
J gene: TRBJ2-3
D gene: -
CDR3 protein: CASSRHYTQYF
CDR3 DNA: TGTGCCAGCAGCCGACACTATACGCAGTATTTT

clone size: few
V gene: TRBV2
J gene: TRBJ2-3
D gene: TRBD2
CDR3 protein: CASRRETSDTQYF
CDR3 DNA: TGTGCCAGCAGGCGGGAGACATCAGATACGCAGTATTTT

clone size: few
V gene: TRBV24-1
J gene: TRBJ2-1
D gene: -
CDR3 protein: CATSENRDLSSYNEQFF
CDR3 DNA: TGTGCCACCAGTGAGAACAGGGACCTAAGCTCCTACAATGAGCAGTTCTTC

clone size: few
V gene: TRBV4-3
J gene: TRBJ2-2
D gene: -
CDR3 protein: CASSTGLENTGELFF
CDR3 DNA: TGCGCCAGCAGCACAGGACTCGAAAACACCGGGGAGCTGTTTTTT

clone size: few
V gene: TRBV7-2
J gene: TRBJ2-1
D gene: -
CDR3 protein: CASSPTRGGGEQFF
CDR3 DNA: TGTGCCAGCAGCCCCACGAGGGGCGGCGGTGAGCAGTTCTTC

clone size: -
V gene: TRBV19
J gene: TRBJ2-7
D gene: -
CDR3 protein: CASSRQDAYEQYF
CDR3 DNA: TGTGCCAGTAGTCGGCAGGATGCCTACGAGCAGTACTTC

clone size: -
V gene: TRBV7-9
J gene: TRBJ2-4
D gene: -
CDR3 protein: CASSPKWTVAKNIQYF
CDR3 DNA: TGTGCCAGCAGCCCAAAGTGGACAGTAGCCAAAAACATTCAGTACTTC

clone size: few
V gene: TRBV7-2
J gene: TRBJ2-2
D gene: -
CDR3 protein: CASSLGLTLRDHGELFF
CDR3 DNA: TGTGCCAGCAGCTTAGGACTCACTCTTAGGGACCACGGGGAGCTGTTTTTT

clone size: -
V gene: TRBV11-2
J gene: TRBJ2-1
D gene: -
CDR3 protein: CASSLVRSPFSYNEQFF
CDR3 DNA: TGTGCCAGCAGCTTAGTCCGGTCCCCCTTCTCCTACAATGAGCAGTTCTTC

clone size: many
V gene: TRBV12-3/TRBV12-4
J gene: TRBJ1-2
D gene: -
CDR3 protein: CASSFSGVRNYGYTF
CDR3 DNA: TGTGCCAGCAGTTTCTCAGGGGTCCGCAACTATGGCTACACCTTC

clone size: -
V gene: TRBV7-4
J gene: TRBJ2-2
D gene: -
CDR3 protein: CASSLEGPNTGELFF
CDR3 DNA: TGTGCCAGCAGCTTAGAAGGCCCGAACACCGGGGAGCTGTTTTTT

clone size: few
V gene: TRBV18
J gene: TRBJ2-1
D gene: TRBD2
CDR3 protein: CASSPLAGTSGGSSYNEQFF
CDR3 DNA: TGTGCCAGCTCACCACTTGCGGGGACTAGCGGGGGTAGCTCCTACAATGAGCAGTTCTTC

clone size: many
V gene: TRBV28
J gene: TRBJ2-7
D gene: -
CDR3 protein: CASSLGEYEQYF
CDR3 DNA: TGTGCCAGCAGTTTAGGGGAGTACGAGCAGTACTTC

clone size: many
V gene: TRBV7-2
J gene: TRBJ1-1
D gene: -
CDR3 protein: CASSFRSVNTEAFF
CDR3 DNA: TGTGCCAGCAGCTTCAGGTCGGTTAACACTGAAGCTTTCTTT

clone size: few
V gene: TRBV7-2
J gene: TRBJ1-2
D gene: -
CDR3 protein: CASSQDFNYGYTF
CDR3 DNA: TGTGCCAGCAGCCAGGACTTTAACTATGGCTACACCTTC

clone size: many
V gene: TRBV7-2
J gene: TRBJ2-3
D gene: -
CDR3 protein: CASSFKTSLSTDTQYF
CDR3 DNA: TGTGCCAGCAGCTTCAAAACTAGCCTCAGCACAGATACGCAGTATTTT

clone size: -
V gene: TRBV11-2
J gene: TRBJ1-5
D gene: -
CDR3 protein: CASSSPGGQPQHF
CDR3 DNA: TGTGCCAGCAGCTCCCCCGGCGGTCAGCCCCAGCATTTT

clone size: few
V gene: TRBV11-2
J gene: TRBJ1-5
D gene: -
CDR3 protein: CASSLEGPFNQPQHF
CDR3 DNA: TGTGCCAGCAGCTTAGAAGGACCCTTCAATCAGCCCCAGCATTTT

clone size: few
V gene: TRBV27
J gene: TRBJ1-5
D gene: TRBD1
CDR3 protein: CASRADRGRGQPQHF
CDR3 DNA: TGTGCCAGCAGAGCCGACAGGGGACGAGGACAGCCCCAGCATTTT

clone size: -
V gene: TRBV20-1
J gene: TRBJ2-3
D gene: TRBD1
CDR3 protein: CSARGGTGLGAQYF
CDR3 DNA: TGCAGTGCTAGAGGGGGGACAGGGCTAGGGGCGCAGTATTTT

clone size: -
V gene: TRBV11-2
J gene: TRBJ1-1
D gene: -
CDR3 protein: CASSLEGRSEAFF
CDR3 DNA: TGTGCCAGCAGCTTAGAGGGGCGGTCTGAAGCTTTCTTT

clone size: once
V gene: TRBV27
J gene: TRBJ1-3
D gene: -
CDR3 protein: CASTSGGLKSGNTIYF
CDR3 DNA: TGTGCCAGCACCTCCGGGGGGCTGAAGTCTGGAAACACCATATATTTT

clone size: -
V gene: TRBV2
J gene: TRBJ1-5
D gene: TRBD1
CDR3 protein: CASSEQGAMGQPQHF
CDR3 DNA: TGTGCCAGCAGTGAACAGGGGGCAATGGGGCAGCCCCAGCATTTT

clone size: few
V gene: TRBV12-3/TRBV12-4
J gene: TRBJ1-5
D gene: TRBD1
CDR3 protein: CASSRQGENQPQHF
CDR3 DNA: TGTGCCAGCAGTCGACAGGGAGAGAATCAGCCCCAGCATTTT